One sample yielded the 29 T cell receptor beta chains listed below, sequenced in a study of blood T cell repertoires in COVID-19. TCRdb's table, derived via immunoSEQ multiplex PCR, lists solely in-frame clones and lacks some. Here the sample spans approximately 460,000 clones, roughly 89% being singletons. Sequenced: peripheral blood. The receptors here all came from a man younger than 30 with COVID-19, enrolled during active disease.

The chain recombines TRBV19 with TRBJ1-1; tentative D call: TRBD1 (6 bases). V gave up 5 bases and J gave up 1 base, with 11 bases separating them. Germline-derived CDR1 and CDR2 are LNHDA and SQIVND (reference sequence). The CDR3 length is 14 residues. CDR3 bases: TGTGCCAGTAGTCCACAGGGTGGGAACACTGAAGCTTTCTTT. Translation: CASSPQGGNTEAFF. Combining the CDR3 with reference TRBV19 and TRBJ1-1 gives the whole variable domain DGGITQSPKYLFRKEGQNVTLSCEQNLNHDAMYWYRQDPGQGLRLIYYSQIVNDFQKGDIAEGYSVSREKKESFPLTVTSAQKNPTAFYLCASSPQGGNTEAFFGQGTRLTVV.

This clone was observed a single time. The DNA for the CDR3 is TGTGCCAGCAGCTCGACAGTCATGAACACTGAAGCTTTCTTT. Encoded protein: CASSSTVMNTEAFF. The V and J genes are TRBV7-9 and TRBJ1-1; TRBD1 might be the D (5 bases). From germline, CDR1 is SEHNR and CDR2 FQNEAQ (reference sequence). Trimming stripped 4 bases from V and 0 bases from J, with 9 bases between. The CDR3 totals 14 residues. The variable domain in full, with the rest retrieved from reference TRBV7-9 and TRBJ1-1, is DTGVSQNPRHKITKRGQNVTFRCDPISEHNRLYWYRQTLGQGPEFLTYFQNEAQLEKSRLLSDRFSAERPKGSFSTLEIQRTEQGDSAMYLCASSSTVMNTEAFFGQGTRLTVV.

The chain combines TRBV4-1 with TRBJ2-1, with 9 bases lining up with TRBD1. V lost 4 bases, J lost 10 bases, and 8 bases stayed unmatched. The CDR3 is 14 residues long. CDR1 MGHRA and CDR2 YSYEKL come from the germline V gene. The CDR3 protein is CASSPGQGVGEQFF. Written as DNA, the CDR3 is TGCGCCAGCAGCCCGGGACAGGGAGTAGGGGAGCAGTTCTTC.

The V gene is TRBV15, the J gene TRBJ2-7; 7 bases map to TRBD1. This CDR3 spans 15 amino acids. The trim removed 1 base at V and 1 base at J, leaving 4 bases unmatched. The germline gives CDR1 LNHNV, CDR2 YYDKDF (reference sequence). CDR3 sequence reads: CATSRGGGQSYEQYF. The CDR3 DNA is TGTGCCACCAGCAGAGGAGGGGGACAGTCCTACGAGCAGTACTTC.

The J gene is TRBJ1-2, the V gene TRBV5-5; D might be TRBD1 (5 bases). CDR1 and CDR2 from the germline V gene are SGHKS and YYEKEE (reference sequence). The CDR3 is made up of 14 amino acids. Deletions cut 4 bases from V and 4 bases from J, with 14 bases between. DNA of the CDR3: TGTGCCAGCAGCCCGGGGGGGGTTGGCTATGGCTACACCTTC. This sequence encodes CASSPGGVGYGYTF.

The chain carries TRBV7-9 and TRBJ1-2; TRBD1 aligns across 8 bases. V lost 6 bases and J lost 7; bases outside the gene matches: 10. From germline, CDR1 is SEHNR and CDR2 FQNEAQ (reference sequence). The CDR3 consists of 14 residues. In nucleotides, the CDR3 is TGTGCCAGCAGGTTGACAGGGGCGAGGGGTGGCTACACCTTC. Translated, it gives CASRLTGARGGYTF.

As for this clone: Given the absence of the conserved phenylalanine or tryptophan at the CDR3 end, a read error is likely. The DNA is left out, because the CDR3 cannot be placed on it with certainty; the CDR3 is given as TCRdb lists it. This sequence joins TRBV21-1 and TRBJ2-7; TRBD2 is the table's D call and was not checked against the DNA. TRBV21-1 is assigned pseudogene status. The CDR3 is 9 residues long, ends included. The CDR3 here is CASTLTPLL.

The sample holds one count of this clone. The chain couples TRBV5-1 to TRBJ1-1; D unclear. This CDR3 comprises 11 residues. Germline assignment: CDR1 SGHRS and CDR2 YFSETQ. The V gene lost 2 bases and the J gene lost 8 bases, with 7 bases spanning the gap. CDR3 DNA sequence: TGCGCCAGCAGCTTTGGTAGAGAAGCTTTCTTT. Translated, it gives CASSFGREAFF.

J is TRBJ2-7 and V is TRBV6-5; D call uncertain. There are 16 residues in the CDR3. Germline V gene data show CDR1 as MNHEY and CDR2 as SVGAGI. With 0 bases removed from V and 0 bases from J, the gap between germline ends came to 12 bases. CDR3 amino acids: CASSYSLASNSYEQYF. As DNA, the CDR3 is TGTGCCAGCAGTTACTCACTTGCGTCCAACTCCTACGAGCAGTACTTC.

The rearrangement uses TRBV19 and TRBJ2-4; TRBD1 might be the D (5 bases). The CDR3 is 18 amino acids. Per the germline V gene, CDR1 is LNHDA and CDR2 is SQIVND (reference sequence). Between the trimmed V and J ends, which lost 3 bases and 0 bases, there was a span of 18 bases. CDR3 nucleotide sequence: TGTGCCAGTAGTATTGATGTCAGGCGGACACTAGCCAAAAACATTCAGTACTTC. Its translation is CASSIDVRRTLAKNIQYF.

J is TRBJ2-3 and V is TRBV10-2; 7 nucleotides line up with TRBD1. Germline trimming cut 6 bases from V and 5 bases from J; bases unmatched to any gene: 8. This CDR3 contains 14 residues. Germline V CDR1 and CDR2: WSHSY, SAAADI. The CDR3 loop reads CASRGGQYVDTQYF. The CDR3, as DNA: TGCGCCAGCAGAGGGGGCCAGTATGTAGATACGCAGTATTTT.

The V gene is TRBV27, the J gene TRBJ2-3; D is undetermined. Trimming took 1 base from V and 1 from J, leaving 9 bases between them. Germline-derived CDR1 and CDR2 are MNHEY and SMNVEV (reference sequence). This CDR3 is built from 15 residues. CDR3 loop: CASSLLNSGTDTQYF. CDR3 bases: TGTGCCAGCAGTTTATTAAACTCCGGCACAGATACGCAGTATTTT.

The chain has TRBV9 and TRBJ1-3; no reliable D call. The CDR3 contains 17 residues. The V gene lost 2 bases and the J gene lost 1 base, with 16 bases spanning the gap. Germline CDR1 and CDR2: SGDLS and YYNGEE. The CDR3, as DNA: TGTGCCAGCAGCGTTCGCGGCAGTTCGGGATCTGGAAACACCATATATTTT. Residues: CASSVRGSSGSGNTIYF.

V gene TRBV24-1 combines with J gene TRBJ2-3; TRBD2 agrees at 7 bases. Germline CDR1 reads KGHDR; CDR2 reads SFDVKD. Trimming at V came to 4 bases and at J to 3 bases, leaving 9 bases not matched to a gene. CDR3 size: 16 residues. Here the CDR3 reads CATSEGAGEWTDTQYF. The CDR3 DNA sequence: TGTGCCACCAGTGAAGGTGCGGGAGAGTGGACAGATACGCAGTATTTT.

The genes are TRBV27 and TRBJ2-7; 9 positions agree with TRBD1. Germline V gives CDR1 MNHEY, CDR2 SMNVEV (reference sequence). The CDR3 has 15 residues. Losses at the gene ends were 5 bases for V and 4 bases for J; bases not matched to a gene: 9. CDR3 coding DNA: TGTGCCAGCAGTGTCCGAGGACAGGGGATGTACGAGCAGTACTTC. Protein sequence: CASSVRGQGMYEQYF.

The chain joins TRBV10-3 to TRBJ1-1; 10 nucleotides align to TRBD1. V was clipped by 3 bases and J by 5 bases; unmatched bases: 3. Germline V gene data show CDR1 as ENHRY and CDR2 as SYGVKD. This CDR3 has 14 residues. The CDR3 DNA sequence: TGTGCCATCAGTGAAGGGACAGGGGTTACTGAAGCTTTCTTT. This sequence encodes CAISEGTGVTEAFF.

The rearrangement uses TRBV11-2 and TRBJ2-7; weak D call: TRBD2 (5 bases). Trimming took off 4 bases at V and 1 base at J, with 26 bases between the two ends. Germline lookup yields CDR1 SGHAT and CDR2 FQNNGV. CDR3 length: 19 amino acids. The CDR3 here is CASSSIPNLQGPGSYEQYF. CDR3 sequence (DNA): TGTGCCAGCAGCTCAATTCCGAACCTGCAAGGTCCGGGGTCCTACGAGCAGTACTTC.

The chain couples TRBV6-1 to TRBJ2-7, with 7 bases that match TRBD2. CDR3 length: 15 amino acids. The V and J ends lost 2 bases and 1 base, in that order; junction bases with no gene match: 5. Germline CDR1 and CDR2: MNHNS and SASEGT. CDR3 residues: CASSEWQGGSYEQYF. The CDR3, as DNA: TGTGCCAGCAGTGAATGGCAGGGAGGGTCCTACGAGCAGTACTTC.

V and J are TRBV9 and TRBJ2-2; 7 nucleotides agree with TRBD1. Germline trimming cut 1 base from V and 6 bases from J; bases unmatched to any gene: 3. Germline V gene lookup returns CDR1 SGDLS and CDR2 YYNGEE. The CDR3 runs to 14 residues. Here the CDR3 DNA reads TGTGCCAGCAGCGTAAGACAGGGTGCCGGGGAGCTGTTTTTT. Translated, it gives CASSVRQGAGELFF. Full variable domain (missing parts from reference TRBV9 and TRBJ2-2): DSGVTQTPKHLITATGQRVTLRCSPRSGDLSVYWYQQSLDQGLQFLIQYYNGEERAKGNILERFSAQQFPDLHSELNLSSLELGDSALYFCASSVRQGAGELFFGEGSRLTVL.

The rearrangement uses TRBV29-1 and TRBJ1-4; 10 nucleotides agree with TRBD1. The CDR3 runs to 14 residues. The J segment lost 6 bases and the V segment lost 4 bases, leaving 5 bases of the junction unmatched. Germline CDR1 reads SQVTM; CDR2 reads ANQGSEA. Here the CDR3 reads CSVGTGTGDEKLFF. For the CDR3, the DNA is TGCAGCGTTGGGACCGGGACAGGGGATGAAAAACTGTTTTTT.

The chain uses TRBV7-9 and TRBJ2-1, with 7 bases matching TRBD1. The length of the CDR3 is 13 residues. V shed 7 bases, J shed 9 bases, and the junction held 9 bases outside the gene matches. Germline CDR1 SEHNR, CDR2 FQNEAQ (reference sequence). CDR3 region: CASTAVQGTEQFF. CDR3 DNA sequence: TGTGCCAGCACCGCCGTACAGGGGACTGAGCAGTTCTTC. Filled out from reference TRBV7-9 and TRBJ2-1, the complete variable domain reads DTGVSQNPRHKITKRGQNVTFRCDPISEHNRLYWYRQTLGQGPEFLTYFQNEAQLEKSRLLSDRFSAERPKGSFSTLEIQRTEQGDSAMYLCASTAVQGTEQFFGPGTRLTVL.

The chain is built from TRBV6-5 and TRBJ2-7, with 8 bases identical to TRBD2. The V gene's germline CDR1 is MNHEY and CDR2 SVGAGI. V dropped 6 bases and J dropped 3; count of bases not matched to a gene: 7. CDR3 length equals 14 residues. DNA for the CDR3: TGTGCCAGCAGCCCGGGACTAGGTGGCTACGAGCAGTACTTC. This codes for CASSPGLGGYEQYF.

V and J are TRBV6-6 and TRBJ2-1; a weak D match, TRBD2 (7 bases). The germline V and J ends were trimmed by 5 bases and 9 bases, with 17 bases remaining between them. The CDR3 totals 14 residues. Germline V gives CDR1 MNHNY, CDR2 SVGAGI (reference sequence). The CDR3 here is CASSRGAERGEQFF. The CDR3 nucleotides are TGTGCCAGCAGTCGGGGGGCGGAGCGGGGTGAGCAGTTCTTC.

The chain links TRBV15 to TRBJ2-7; D is perhaps TRBD2 (6 bases). The CDR3 has 20 residues. Trimming shortened V by 3 bases and J by 4 bases, and 31 bases separated the two germline ends. Germline V gene data show CDR1 as LNHNV and CDR2 as YYDKDF (reference sequence). This CDR3 reads CATSRSGLRGAGGEGYEQYF. The CDR3 DNA follows: TGTGCCACCAGCAGGTCCGGCCTGAGGGGCGCGGGCGGGGAAGGGTACGAGCAGTACTTC.

The chain couples TRBV11-1 to TRBJ2-7; no clear D gene. The germline gives CDR1 SGHAT, CDR2 FQDESV (reference sequence). The ends were cut back, 5 bases at V and 3 bases at J, with 8 bases in the middle. The CDR3 is 12 amino acids. DNA for the CDR3: TGTGCCAGCAGCGGGCCTCACTACGAGCAGTACTTC. It codes for CASSGPHYEQYF.

The V gene is TRBV6-2 or TRBV6-3, the J gene TRBJ1-1; D might be TRBD1 (5 bases). CDR1 and CDR2 (germline): MNHEY, SVGEGT. Trimming stripped 0 bases from V and 6 bases from J, with 20 bases between. This CDR3 region has 17 residues. CDR3 loop: CASSYSSIRGGGSEAFF. The CDR3 coding sequence is TGTGCCAGCAGTTACTCGTCCATAAGGGGCGGAGGGTCTGAAGCTTTCTTT.

The chain recombines TRBV28 with TRBJ1-2; tentative D call: TRBD1 (6 bases). CDR3 length: 14 amino acids. The germline gives CDR1 MDHEN, CDR2 SYDVKM. V dropped 4 bases and J dropped 2 bases, with 11 bases sitting between them. The CDR3 region is CASSSGTLNYGYTF. CDR3 nucleotide sequence: TGTGCCAGCAGTTCCGGGACATTGAACTATGGCTACACCTTC.

V and J are TRBV19 and TRBJ1-1, with 7 positions matching TRBD1. The V and J ends lost 4 bases and 4 bases, in that order; junction bases with no gene match: 6. CDR3 size: 14 residues. Per germline, CDR1 LNHDA and CDR2 SQIVND (reference sequence). The CDR3 is CASSNRDSFTEAFF. As DNA, the CDR3 is TGTGCCAGTAGTAACCGGGACAGCTTCACTGAAGCTTTCTTT.

V gene TRBV6-6 combines with J gene TRBJ2-4, with D possibly being TRBD1 (6 bases). This CDR3 has 13 residues. Germline V CDR1 and CDR2: MNHNY, SVGAGI (reference sequence). The V and J ends lost 4 bases and 7 bases respectively, with 11 bases between them. CDR3 sequence reads: CASSSQGSNIQYF. DNA for the CDR3: TGTGCCAGCAGTTCTCAGGGGTCGAACATTCAGTACTTC.